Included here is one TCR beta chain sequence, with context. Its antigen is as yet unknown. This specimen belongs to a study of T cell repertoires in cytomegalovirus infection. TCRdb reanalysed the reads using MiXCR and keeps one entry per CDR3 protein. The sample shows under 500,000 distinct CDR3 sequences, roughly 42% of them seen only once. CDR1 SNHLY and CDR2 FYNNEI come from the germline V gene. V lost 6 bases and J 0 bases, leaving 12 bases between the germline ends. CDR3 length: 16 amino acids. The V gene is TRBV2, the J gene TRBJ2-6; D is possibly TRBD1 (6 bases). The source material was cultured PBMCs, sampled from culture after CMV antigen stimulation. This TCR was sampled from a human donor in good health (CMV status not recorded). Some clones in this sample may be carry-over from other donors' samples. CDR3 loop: CASSRDTPSGANVLTF. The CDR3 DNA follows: TGTGCCAGCAGCCGGGACACTCCCTCTGGGGCCAACGTCCTGACTTTC.